This TCR beta chain was sequenced for a study of technical replicates of blood from several donors. This clone was recorded a few times. Trimming stripped 2 bases from V and 0 bases from J, with 10 bases between. Germline CDR1 and CDR2: SGHTA and FQGNSA. This CDR3 is 15 amino acids long. The method was immunoSEQ multiplex PCR; TCRdb's version includes in-frame clones alone and lacks a portion of them. The sample has approximately 69,000 clones, approximately 88% seen once. V is TRBV7-2 and J is TRBJ1-1, with TRBD1 as a possible D gene (6 bases). The material sequenced was PBMCs. The TCR sequence derives from a human donor in good health. Some clones in this sample may be carry-over from other donors' samples. This CDR3 is CASSLTGSMNTEAFF. CDR3 bases: TGTGCCAGCAGCTTAACAGGGTCCATGAACACTGAAGCTTTCTTT.